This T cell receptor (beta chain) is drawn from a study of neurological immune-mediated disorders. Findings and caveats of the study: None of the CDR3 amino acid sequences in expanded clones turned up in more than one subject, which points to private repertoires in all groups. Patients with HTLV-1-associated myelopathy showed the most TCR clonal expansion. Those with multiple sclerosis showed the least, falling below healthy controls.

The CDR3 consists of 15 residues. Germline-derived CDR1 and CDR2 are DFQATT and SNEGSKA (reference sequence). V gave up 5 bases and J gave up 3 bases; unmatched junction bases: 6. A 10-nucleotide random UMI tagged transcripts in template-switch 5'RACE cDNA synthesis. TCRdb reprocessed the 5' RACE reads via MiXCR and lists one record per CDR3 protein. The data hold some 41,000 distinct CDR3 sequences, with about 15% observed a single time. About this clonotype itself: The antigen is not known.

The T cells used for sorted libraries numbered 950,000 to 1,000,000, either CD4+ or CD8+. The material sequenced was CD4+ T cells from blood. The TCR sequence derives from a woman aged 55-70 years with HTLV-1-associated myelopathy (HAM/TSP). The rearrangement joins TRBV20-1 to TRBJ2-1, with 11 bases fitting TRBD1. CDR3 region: CSARTGTGGYNEQFF. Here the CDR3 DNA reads TGCAGTGCTCGTACCGGGACAGGGGGCTACAATGAGCAGTTCTTC.